Shown below are 5 T cell receptor beta chains from a single sample sequenced in a study of blood T cell repertoires in COVID-19. Here immunoSEQ multiplex PCR was the method, and the copy in TCRdb shows in-frame clones only, minus some. Among about 120,000 clones listed, around 87% were seen once. Specimen: peripheral blood. Every receptor here comes from a woman aged 65 to 85 with acute or convalescent COVID-19.

The chain combines TRBV5-1 with TRBJ2-7, with 8 bases that match TRBD1. Germline V CDR1 and CDR2: SGHRS, YFSETQ. The V segment lost 4 bases and the J segment 4 bases; nucleotides outside the gene matches: 1. The CDR3 has 12 amino acids. The CDR3 DNA reads TGCGCCAGCAGCGGACAGGGTTACGAGCAGTACTTC. Its protein is CASSGQGYEQYF.

The chain recombines TRBV18 with TRBJ1-2; tentatively, D is TRBD1 (6 bases). The CDR3 runs to 12 residues. In germline, CDR1 is KGHSH, CDR2 LQKENI. V dropped 6 bases and J dropped 8 bases, with 13 bases sitting between them. As DNA, the CDR3 is TGTGCCAGCTCTTGGCAGGGGCAAGGCTACACCTTC. This encodes CASSWQGQGYTF.

The chain carries TRBV28 and TRBJ1-1, with TRBD1 as a possible D gene (6 bases). The CDR3 totals 14 residues. Trimming took 7 bases from V and 3 from J, leaving 15 bases between them. The V gene's germline CDR1 is MDHEN and CDR2 SYDVKM. CDR3 in DNA: TGTGCCAGCATGAGGGGGTCGTGGCACACTGAAGCTTTCTTT. Translation gives CASMRGSWHTEAFF.

In its sample, this clone was seen a few times. The chain joins TRBV19 to TRBJ1-2, with 7 bases that match TRBD1. The ends lost 6 bases at V and 5 bases at J; junction bases unmatched: 9. Germline V gene data show CDR1 as LNHDA and CDR2 as SQIVND (reference sequence). The CDR3 totals 14 residues. The CDR3, as DNA: TGTGCCAGTAGCCTTGGGACGACAGGGTATGGCTACACCTTC. It is translated as CASSLGTTGYGYTF.

V usage is TRBV14 and J usage is TRBJ1-5; D possibly corresponds to TRBD1 (5 bases). This CDR3 contains 14 residues. Per the germline V gene, CDR1 is SGHDN and CDR2 is FVKESK. V lost 3 bases and J 4 bases, leaving 10 bases between the germline ends. In nucleotides, the CDR3 is TGTGCCAGCAGCCATGGGGGGGGGAATCAGCCCCAGCATTTT. As protein: CASSHGGGNQPQHF.